This is a list of T cell receptor beta chains from one sample in a study of blood T cell repertoires in COVID-19. Libraries were prepared by immunoSEQ multiplex PCR; TCRdb keeps only in-frame clonotypes and omits some of them. The table includes about 26,000 clones, roughly 89% detected once. The sequenced sample was peripheral blood. Receptors were obtained from a human donor in a cohort sampled during active COVID-19. Both conserved end residues are part of each CDR3.

V gene	J gene	CDR3 protein
TRBV2	TRBJ2-6	CASSEAWAGGPGANVLTF
TRBV9	TRBJ2-1	CASSVLAGHNEQFF
TRBV19	TRBJ1-2	CASSINRVNGYTF
TRBV4-2	TRBJ1-1	CASSLRGDRGLRTEAFF
TRBV6-4	TRBJ2-3	CASSEAGGTDTQYF
TRBV5-8	TRBJ2-1	CASSLVTSGAGGLFF
TRBV2	TRBJ2-5	CASSEGGGRETQYF
TRBV7-3	TRBJ2-1	CASSVRDQGEQFF
TRBV3-1/TRBV3-2	TRBJ2-3	CASSPSGLARGDTQYF
TRBV30	TRBJ1-3	CAWSKGFFSGNTIYF
TRBV7-9	TRBJ2-7	CASSPGGRYEQYF
TRBV30	TRBJ2-6	CAWSPPSSGANVLTF
TRBV2	TRBJ2-1	CATQQGNAYNEQFF
TRBV6-2/TRBV6-3	TRBJ2-5	CASSYLGQVEETQYF
TRBV6-2/TRBV6-3	TRBJ2-3	CASSPGGGTDTQYF
TRBV6-2/TRBV6-3	TRBJ2-1	CASSPPGLAGGREQFF
TRBV2	TRBJ2-2	CASRPAGYTGELFF
TRBV15	TRBJ2-7	CATSLDRGSYEQYF
TRBV5-5	TRBJ2-1	CASSLEGRGYNEQFF
TRBV19	TRBJ1-1	CASNHDRGLSEAFF
TRBV7-8	TRBJ1-6	CASSSGTGGNSPLHF
TRBV6-5	TRBJ1-2	CASRQGINYGYTF
TRBV28	TRBJ1-6	CASSLNRGSYNSPLHF
TRBV7-6	TRBJ2-7	CASSARATSGRTYEQYF
TRBV21-1	TRBJ1-5	CASSNRTGEGNQPQHF
TRBV27	TRBJ1-1	CASSPGDLMNTEAFF